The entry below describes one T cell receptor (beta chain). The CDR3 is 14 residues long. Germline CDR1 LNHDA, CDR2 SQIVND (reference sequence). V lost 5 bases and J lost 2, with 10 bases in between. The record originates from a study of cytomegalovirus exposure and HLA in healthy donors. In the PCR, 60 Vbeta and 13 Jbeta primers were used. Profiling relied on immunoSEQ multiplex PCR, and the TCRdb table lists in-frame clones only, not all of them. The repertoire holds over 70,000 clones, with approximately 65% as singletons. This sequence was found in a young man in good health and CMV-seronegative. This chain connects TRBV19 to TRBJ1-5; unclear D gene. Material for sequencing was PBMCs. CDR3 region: CASSAQRGNQPQHF. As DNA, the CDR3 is TGTGCCAGTAGTGCCCAGAGGGGCAATCAGCCCCAGCATTTT.